Below are 16 T cell receptor beta chains sequenced from a single sample in a study of blood T cell repertoires in COVID-19. Libraries were prepared by immunoSEQ multiplex PCR; TCRdb keeps only in-frame clonotypes and omits some of them. The table lists roughly 59,000 clones, 65% to 80% of them singletons. Material for sequencing was peripheral blood. These receptors were collected from a human donor in a cohort sampled during active COVID-19.

The V gene is TRBV24-1, the J gene TRBJ1-1, with 8 bases that match TRBD1. V gave up 4 bases and J gave up 7 bases; unmatched junction bases: 4. The CDR3 loop spans 13 amino acids. Germline loops: CDR1 KGHDR, CDR2 SFDVKD. The CDR3 protein is CATSDFGQGEAFF. CDR3 sequence (DNA): TGTGCCACCAGTGACTTCGGACAGGGTGAAGCTTTCTTT.

V and J are TRBV2 and TRBJ2-4, with TRBD2 matching over 11 bases. The CDR3 has 15 residues. Germline CDR1 is SNHLY and CDR2 is FYNNEI. V gave up 5 bases and J gave up 7 bases; unmatched junction bases: 7. CDR3 protein: CASSLAGGEKNIQYF. The CDR3, as DNA: TGTGCCAGCAGTTTAGCGGGAGGGGAAAAGAACATTCAGTACTTC.

In its sample, this clone was seen a few times. The gene calls are TRBV6-5 and TRBJ1-6, with D possibly being TRBD1 (5 bases). CDR3 length equals 14 residues. Per germline, CDR1 MNHEY and CDR2 SVGAGI. V lost 6 bases, J lost 9 bases, and 15 bases lay in between. The CDR3 DNA reads TGTGCCAGCAGACGAGATCAGGGATTTTCACCCCTCCACTTT. Translating it yields CASRRDQGFSPLHF.

The chain uses TRBV10-2 and TRBJ2-7; D is uncertain. V lost 2 bases and J lost 1, with 6 bases in between. Germline V gene data show CDR1 as WSHSY and CDR2 as SAAADI. There are 13 residues in the CDR3. DNA of the CDR3: TGCGCCAGCAGTGAGACCCGGTCCTACGAGCAGTACTTC. As protein: CASSETRSYEQYF.

This clone came up many times. This chain links TRBV11-2 with TRBJ2-7; D might be TRBD1 (7 bases). Per the germline V gene, CDR1 is SGHAT and CDR2 is FQNNGV. The V end was cut by 2 bases, the J end by 6 bases, with 8 bases between. The CDR3 is 12 amino acids. DNA for the CDR3: TGTGCCAGCAGCTTACAGGGGGGCGAGCAGTACTTC. This translates into CASSLQGGEQYF.

The chain couples TRBV5-1 to TRBJ1-1; maybe TRBD1 (6 bases). Between the trimmed V and J ends, which lost 5 bases and 4 bases, there was a span of 18 bases. Germline V CDR1 and CDR2: SGHRS, YFSETQ. The CDR3 totals 15 residues. The CDR3 bases are TGCGCCAGCAGGAGGACCACGGGGGGCGGCACTGAAGCTTTCTTT. It specifies CASRRTTGGGTEAFF.

The chain joins TRBV7-6 to TRBJ2-1; 7 nucleotides match TRBD1. CDR3 length: 12 amino acids. V dropped 1 base and J dropped 13; count of bases not matched to a gene: 4. CDR1 is SGHVS, CDR2 FNYEAQ, per germline. For the CDR3, the DNA is TGTGCCAGCAGCTTAGGGGACAGAGAACAGTTCTTC. Its translation is CASSLGDREQFF.

This clone was picked up one time. The chain carries TRBV28 and TRBJ2-3, with 11 bases lining up with TRBD2. Looked up from germline, CDR1 is MDHEN and CDR2 is SYDVKM. CDR3 length: 13 amino acids. Losses at the gene ends were 7 bases for V and 7 bases for J; bases not matched to a gene: 4. CDR3 sequence: CASIAGGRYTQYF. The CDR3 coding sequence is TGTGCCAGCATAGCGGGAGGGAGGTATACGCAGTATTTT.

The chain has TRBV3-1 (or the pseudogene TRBV3-2) and TRBJ1-5, with 7 bases aligning to TRBD1. Germline trimming cut 1 base from V and 0 bases from J; bases unmatched to any gene: 6. CDR1 and CDR2 from the germline V gene are LGHDT and YNNKEL (reference sequence). The CDR3 is made up of 17 amino acids. The CDR3 sequence is CASSQARGQFSNQPQHF. CDR3 DNA sequence: TGTGCCAGCAGCCAAGCGAGGGGACAGTTTAGCAATCAGCCCCAGCATTTT.

The chain recombines TRBV6-5 with TRBJ1-5, with 9 bases aligning to TRBD1. The CDR3 covers 15 residues. After removal of 6 bases from V and 5 bases from J, the junction contained 8 bases not matched to a gene. The germline CDR1 and CDR2 sequences are MNHEY and SVGAGI. In nucleotides, the CDR3 is TGTGCCAGCAGCCGGGACAGGGATCCACATCAGCCCCAGCATTTT. Protein sequence: CASSRDRDPHQPQHF.

V and J are TRBV29-1 and TRBJ2-1; maybe TRBD2 (6 bases). Per the germline V gene, CDR1 is SQVTM and CDR2 is ANQGSEA. V lost 4 bases and J 8 bases, leaving 21 bases between the germline ends. The CDR3 runs 15 residues. DNA for the CDR3: TGCAGCGTTGGGGAGCTTAGCGGAAGACGTGATGAGCAGTTCTTC. Protein: CSVGELSGRRDEQFF.

CDR3 in amino acids: CASGLLYEQYF. The CDR3 DNA reads TGTGCCAGCGGCCTCCTCTACGAGCAGTACTTC. The gene calls are TRBV28 and TRBJ2-7; D remains ambiguous. The CDR3 runs to 11 residues. Trimming cost V 8 bases and J 3 bases, with 8 bases left between them. Germline loops: CDR1 MDHEN, CDR2 SYDVKM.

The CDR3 DNA reads TGTGCCAGCAGCTTAGCGAAAAACCGACCCCGCCGGACAAAGGTACTCGGGGATACGCAGTATTTT. It translates to CASSLAKNRPRRTKVLGDTQYF. The chain has TRBV7-2 and TRBJ2-3, with D perhaps TRBD1 (5 bases). Germline V CDR1 and CDR2: SGHTA, FQGNSA. The CDR3 is made up of 22 amino acids. The V and J ends lost 0 bases and 6 bases respectively, with 34 bases between them. The entire variable domain, with the rest obtained from reference TRBV7-2 and TRBJ2-3, is as follows: GAGVSQSPSNKVTEKGKDVELRCDPISGHTALYWYRQSLGQGLEFLIYFQGNSAPDKSGLPSDRFSAERTGGSVSTLTIQRTQQEDSAVYLCASSLAKNRPRRTKVLGDTQYFGPGTRLTVL.

This rearrangement joins TRBV19 to TRBJ1-2; TRBD1 aligns across 7 bases. The CDR3 has 14 amino acids. V lost 0 bases, J lost 7 bases, and 5 bases stayed unmatched. In germline, CDR1 is LNHDA, CDR2 SQIVND (reference sequence). This chain's CDR3 is CASSIEGQVGGYTF. The CDR3 region has the DNA TGTGCCAGTAGTATAGAAGGACAGGTCGGTGGCTACACCTTC.

In this sample, this clone turned up once. The chain combines TRBV24-1 with TRBJ2-7, with 7 bases that match TRBD2. CDR1 KGHDR and CDR2 SFDVKD come from the germline V gene. The CDR3 totals 16 residues. The J segment lost 8 bases and the V segment lost 3 bases, leaving 15 bases of the junction unmatched. CDR3 loop: CATSDPRDYPAGKQYF. In DNA, the CDR3 is TGTGCCACCAGTGATCCCCGGGACTACCCGGCGGGGAAGCAGTACTTC.

This clone ranks as medium-sized (0.01 to 0.1%). V is TRBV4-3 and J is TRBJ1-2; D perhaps matches TRBD1 (5 bases). V was trimmed by 0 bases and J by 1 base, leaving 18 bases between them. The CDR3 runs 18 residues. Germline lookup yields CDR1 LGHNA and CDR2 YSLEER. CDR3 in DNA: TGCGCCAGCAGCCAAGATTTAGAGGCAGGGCGGATTAACTATGGCTACACCTTC. Its translation: CASSQDLEAGRINYGYTF.